This TCR beta chain came from a study of T-cell reconstitution after alpha-beta-depleted transplantation in children. Study-wide findings and caveats: Surviving thymic progenitors and recipient T cells were the source of high TCRbeta diversity at day 60 in some patients. Where alpha-beta T cells came from about two months after transplant was reportedly several hundred expanded graft clones.

A note on this clonotype: The antigen is not known. Since a much larger clone is just one base distant, this may be a read error.

The germline CDR1 and CDR2 sequences are SNHLY and FYNNEI. Trimming at V came to 10 bases and at J to 6 bases, leaving 23 bases not matched to a gene. There are 19 residues in the CDR3. A library of TCRbeta sequences, prepared with unique molecular identifiers, was generated. Each CDR3 protein gets one entry after TCRdb re-called the PCR reads with MiXCR. This sample has around 100,000 distinct CDR3 sequences, with over 9% found just once. The specimen comprised PBMCs, sampled before TCRalphabeta/CD19-depleted stem cell transplant. The chain recombines TRBV2 with TRBJ2-2, with 10 bases that match TRBD2. This clonotype was sampled from a boy aged 2 to 10 with acute lymphoblastic leukemia, due to receive a stem cell transplant. CDR3 in DNA: TGTGCCATCACGGGAGCTAGCGGGAGCGTTCGATCATGGTCCGGGGAGCTGTTTTTT. It yields the protein CAITGASGSVRSWSGELFF. The complete variable domain, with remaining parts taken from reference TRBV2 and TRBJ2-2, reads EPEVTQTPSHQVTQMGQEVILRCVPISNHLYFYWYRQILGQKVEFLVSFYNNEISEKSEIFDDQFSVERPDGSNFTLKIRSTKLEDSAMYFCAITGASGSVRSWSGELFFGEGSRLTVL.